The TCR beta chain described here comes from a study of blood T cells in healthy people across ages. It was with a sample-barcoded 5' primer and a J-beta primer mix that a second PCR of about 6 to 11 cycles was run. MiXCR was run by TCRdb on the 5' RACE reads, yielding one entry per CDR3 protein. There are 550,000 to 800,000 distinct CDR3 sequences in the sample; about 32% occur only once, and approximately 15% lies in the top ten. From germline, CDR1 is DFQATT and CDR2 SNEGSKA (reference sequence). The CDR3 is made up of 15 amino acids. Deletions cut 6 bases from V and 0 bases from J, with 18 bases between. This clonotype occurred many times.

The sample was blood. This chain joins TRBV20-1 and TRBJ2-7; either TRBD1 or TRBD2 may fit D (6 bases each). The sequence was obtained from a woman older than 75 in good health. The CDR3 loop is CSASIGGGHSYEQYF. The CDR3, as DNA: TGCAGTGCCTCGATAGGAGGGGGGCACTCCTACGAGCAGTACTTC.